This is a list of T cell receptor beta chains from one sample in a study of blood T cell repertoires in COVID-19. Clones were read by immunoSEQ multiplex PCR, and TCRdb kept only the in-frame ones, dropping some. Found here are 150,000 to 200,000 clones, about 88% of them singletons; the top ten hold under 0.85%. The specimen was PBMCs or T cells enriched from blood (not recorded which). The receptors were gathered from a woman between 18 and 29 years old who had recovered from COVID-19. CDR3s include the opening cysteine and the closing phenylalanine or tryptophan. D genes are given only for firm matches. Clone size, where shown, is once, few, many, or a class for clones that have expanded.

V gene	J gene	CDR3 length	D gene	clone size	CDR3 protein	CDR3 DNA
TRBV2	TRBJ1-1	12	NA	NA	CASSETDTEAFF	TGTGCCAGCAGTGAGACAGACACTGAAGCTTTCTTT
TRBV9	TRBJ1-2	11	NA	NA	CASSQNYGYTF	TGTGCCAGCAGTCAGAACTATGGCTACACCTTC
TRBV4-3	TRBJ2-3	15	TRBD2	NA	CASSQDPGLVDTQYF	TGCGCCAGCAGCCAAGACCCGGGACTAGTGGATACGCAGTATTTT
TRBV29-1	TRBJ1-5	14	NA	NA	CSVAIGGRNQPQHF	TGCAGCGTTGCAATTGGTGGGAGGAATCAGCCCCAGCATTTT
TRBV5-1	TRBJ2-3	17	TRBD2	NA	CASKDDLAGGALNTQYF	TGCGCCAGCAAGGACGACTTAGCGGGAGGGGCTCTTAATACGCAGTATTTT
TRBV4-3	TRBJ2-7	15	NA	NA	CASSQGTTPTYEQYF	TGCGCCAGCAGCCAAGGGACTACACCTACCTACGAGCAGTACTTC
TRBV3-1/TRBV3-2	TRBJ2-5	19	TRBD1	NA	CASSLGIGLGQGNQETQYF	TGTGCCAGCAGCCTCGGAATAGGTCTGGGACAGGGCAATCAAGAGACCCAGTACTTC
TRBV9	TRBJ2-1	14	NA	NA	CASSANGYYNEQFF	TGTGCCAGCAGCGCAAACGGGTACTACAATGAGCAGTTCTTC
TRBV4-1	TRBJ2-7	13	NA	once	CASSQAGWYEQYF	TGCGCCAGCAGCCAAGCCGGTTGGTACGAGCAGTACTTC
TRBV28	TRBJ2-4	15	TRBD1	NA	CASSIGTVAKNIQYF	TGTGCCAGCAGTATCGGGACAGTAGCCAAAAACATTCAGTACTTC